This passage covers 9 T cell receptor beta chains from one sample sequenced in a study of T cell clonality in common variable immunodeficiency. Sequencing used immunoSEQ multiplex PCR; TCRdb keeps in-frame clones, though not all of them. The record shows about 37,000 clones for this sample, with no singletons present. The material sequenced was peripheral blood mononuclear cells. These receptors originate from a person aged 18 to 70 in good health.

This clone was counted at least ten times. The read terminates 3 residues before the CDR3 end, so the remaining end is supplied by the germline J gene. The chain couples TRBV5-1 to TRBJ2-3, with a tentative D call TRBD2 (5 bases). From germline, CDR1 is SGHRS and CDR2 YFSETQ. This CDR3 spans 17 amino acids. Trimming shortened V by 0 bases and J by 2 bases, and 16 bases separated the two germline ends. The CDR3 DNA, read in part, is TGCGCCAGCAGCTTGGCAAGGAATAGCGCTTTCACAGATACG. It translates to CASSLARNSAFTDT. The entire CDR3 protein reads CASSLARNSAFTDTQYF. Full variable domain (outside the CDR3, taken from reference TRBV5-1 and TRBJ2-3): KAGVTQTPRYLIKTRGQQVTLSCSPISGHRSVSWYQQTPGQGLQFLFEYFSETQRNKGNFPGRFSGRQFSNSRSEMNVSTLELGDSALYLCASSLARNSAFTDTQYFGPGTRLTVL.

This clone came up many times. The CDR3 end lies 3 residues beyond the end of the read and is filled in from the germline J gene. The genes are TRBV14 and TRBJ2-3, with D hard to call. The CDR3 is 11 amino acids. Germline CDR1 and CDR2: SGHDN and FVKESK. CDR3 residues: CASSPSTPQYF. CDR3 DNA (partial): TGTGCCAGCAGCCCTAGTACCCCG.

This clone appeared many times. The missing CDR3 end, 3 residues past where the read stops, is filled in from the germline J gene. The chain is built from TRBV28 and TRBJ1-2; perhaps TRBD1 as D (6 bases). V shed 7 bases and J shed 7 bases, with 16 bases lying between them. Per the germline V gene, CDR1 is MDHEN and CDR2 is SYDVKM. The CDR3 contains 13 residues. The CDR3: CASTLPGTLGYTF. Partial CDR3 DNA: TGTGCCAGCACCCTACCCGGGACACTTGGC.

The table lists this clone with many counts. The sequenced part of the CDR3 DNA is TGTGCCAGCAGCTCACAGGGG. It encodes CASSSQG. The full CDR3 reads CASSSQGYTF. The chain uses TRBV7-9 and TRBJ1-2; 7 nucleotides match TRBD1. The read ends 3 residues early relative to the CDR3; the germline J gene fills the gap. The CDR3 loop spans 10 amino acids. Germline CDR1 SEHNR, CDR2 FQNEAQ (reference sequence).

At least ten counts were recorded for this clone. The CDR3 goes on 3 residues after the read ends, and that part is filled in from the germline J gene. V is TRBV20-1 and J is TRBJ2-7; D not certain. The ends were cut back, 6 bases at V and 2 bases at J, with 11 bases in the middle. Germline V gives CDR1 DFQATT, CDR2 SNEGSKA (reference sequence). CDR3 length: 12 residues. The CDR3 protein is CSARVTPYEQYF. The part of the CDR3 DNA that was read is TGCAGTGCGCGTGTGACACCCTACGAG.

This clone was observed at least ten times. The CDR3 goes on 3 residues after the read ends, and that part is filled in from the germline J gene. This chain links TRBV19 with TRBJ2-1; 8 bases are shared with TRBD2. V was pared by 7 bases and J by 0 bases, with 8 bases of the junction left unmatched. The CDR3 has 16 residues. CDR1 LNHDA and CDR2 SQIVND come from the germline V gene (reference sequence). This CDR3 is CASKSTRGGSYNEQFF. Incomplete CDR3 DNA: TGTGCCAGTAAGTCCACACGGGGGGGCTCCTACAATGAG.

This clone occurred many times. CDR3 amino acids: CAIRQGGNTEAFF. The part of the CDR3 DNA that was read is TGTGCCATCAGACAGGGGGGAAACACTGAA. The rearrangement joins TRBV10-3 to TRBJ1-1, with 8 bases that match TRBD1. The read terminates 3 residues before the CDR3 end, so the remaining end is supplied by the germline J gene. V shed 6 bases and J 2 bases; nucleotides not matched to a gene: 2. Germline assignment: CDR1 ENHRY and CDR2 SYGVKD. The CDR3 loop spans 13 amino acids.

This clone was seen ten or more times. Coverage ceases 3 residues before the CDR3 finishes, and the germline J gene fills in the end. The V gene is TRBV5-1, the J gene TRBJ1-1, with D perhaps TRBD1 (6 bases). The ends were cut back, 3 bases at V and 3 bases at J, with 12 bases in the middle. The CDR3 length is 14 residues. Germline CDR1 is SGHRS and CDR2 is YFSETQ. The CDR3 spells CASSSGNRDTEAFF. CDR3 bases read: TGCGCCAGCAGCTCTGGCAACAGGGACACTGAA.

In its sample, this clone was seen many times. The read terminates 3 residues before the CDR3 end, so the remaining end is supplied by the germline J gene. The rearrangement links TRBV6-1 to TRBJ2-7; 10 bases line up with TRBD1. CDR3 size: 19 residues. V shed 0 bases, J shed 2 bases, and the junction held 13 bases outside the gene matches. Germline CDR1 is MNHNS and CDR2 is SASEGT. Here the CDR3 reads CASSEAPRTGGSPAYEQYF. CDR3 bases read: TGTGCCAGCAGTGAAGCGCCCCGGACAGGGGGGAGCCCGGCCTACGAG.